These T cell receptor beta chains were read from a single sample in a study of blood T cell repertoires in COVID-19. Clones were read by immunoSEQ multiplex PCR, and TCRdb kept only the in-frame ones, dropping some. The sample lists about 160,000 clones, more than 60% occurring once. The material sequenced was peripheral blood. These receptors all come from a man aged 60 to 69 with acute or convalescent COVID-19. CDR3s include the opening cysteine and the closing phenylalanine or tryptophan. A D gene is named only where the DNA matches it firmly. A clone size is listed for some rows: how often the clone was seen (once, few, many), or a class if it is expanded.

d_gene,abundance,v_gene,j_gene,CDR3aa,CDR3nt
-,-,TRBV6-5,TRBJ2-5,CASSPAGETQYF,TGTGCCAGCAGTCCCGCGGGAGAGACCCAGTACTTC
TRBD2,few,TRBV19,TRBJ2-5,CASSMAGGHETQYF,TGTGCCAGTAGTATGGCGGGGGGGCATGAGACCCAGTACTTC
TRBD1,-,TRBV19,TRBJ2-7,CASSGAQGEYYEQYF,TGTGCCAGTAGTGGAGCACAGGGGGAATACTACGAGCAGTACTTC
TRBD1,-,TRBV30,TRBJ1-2,CAWSIRTGSYGYTF,TGTGCCTGGAGTATCCGGACAGGGAGCTATGGCTACACCTTC
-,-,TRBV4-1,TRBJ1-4,CASSHPGDGRKLFF,TGCGCCAGCAGCCACCCGGGGGACGGTCGAAAACTGTTTTTT
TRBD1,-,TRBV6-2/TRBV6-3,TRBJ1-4,CASSYSWTGDEKLFF,TGTGCCAGCAGTTACTCGTGGACAGGGGATGAAAAACTGTTTTTT
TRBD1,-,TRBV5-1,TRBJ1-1,CASSLAPTGGGTEAFF,TGCGCCAGCAGCTTGGCCCCCACAGGGGGAGGGACTGAAGCTTTCTTT
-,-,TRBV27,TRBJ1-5,CASSPRLGDSSNQPQHF,TGTGCCAGCAGCCCAAGGTTGGGGGACTCTAGCAATCAGCCCCAGCATTTT
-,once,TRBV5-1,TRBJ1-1,CASSLGTGGTEAFF,TGCGCCAGCAGCTTGGGTACGGGAGGAACTGAAGCTTTCTTT
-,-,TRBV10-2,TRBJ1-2,CASSETAEGYTF,TGCGCCAGCAGTGAGACAGCGGAGGGCTACACCTTC
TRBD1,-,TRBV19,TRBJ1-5,CATRQGASNQPQHF,TGTGCCACCAGACAGGGGGCAAGCAATCAGCCCCAGCATTTT
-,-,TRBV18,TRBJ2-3,CASSPPGSDTQYF,TGTGCCAGCTCACCACCGGGCAGCGATACGCAGTATTTT
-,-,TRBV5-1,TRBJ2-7,CASSLAGGDEQYF,TGCGCCAGCAGCTTGGCGGGCGGGGACGAGCAGTACTTC
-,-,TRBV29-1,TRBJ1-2,CSVDTAYGYTF,TGCAGCGTTGACACTGCGTATGGCTACACCTTC
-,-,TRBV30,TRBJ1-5,CAWSRGGRGSNQPQHF,TGTGCCTGGAGTCGGGGAGGTAGGGGCAGCAATCAGCCCCAGCATTTT
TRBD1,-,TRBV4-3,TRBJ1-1,CASSQRGTGKNTEAFF,TGCGCCAGCAGCCAAAGGGGGACAGGGAAAAACACTGAAGCTTTCTTT
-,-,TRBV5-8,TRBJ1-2,CASSRYWGPWPYGYTF,TGTGCCAGCAGCAGGTATTGGGGCCCCTGGCCCTATGGCTACACCTTC
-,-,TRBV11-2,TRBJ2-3,CASSSRRPSTDTQYF,TGTGCCAGCAGCTCGAGGAGACCTAGCACAGATACGCAGTATTTT
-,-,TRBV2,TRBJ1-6,CASSLGGNNSPLHF,TGTGCCAGCAGTCTCGGGGGAAATAATTCACCCCTCCACTTT
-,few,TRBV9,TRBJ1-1,CASSEGTGNTEAFF,TGTGCCAGCAGCGAGGGAACAGGGAACACTGAAGCTTTCTTT
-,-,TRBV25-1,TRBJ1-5,CASSPTYGNQPQHF,TGTGCCAGCAGCCCTACCTACGGCAATCAGCCCCAGCATTTT
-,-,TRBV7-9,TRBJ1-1,CASSLEGGTEAFF,TGTGCCAGCAGCTTAGAGGGGGGGACTGAAGCTTTCTTT
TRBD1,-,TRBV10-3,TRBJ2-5,CAISDAGQASGETQYF,TGTGCCATCAGTGATGCGGGACAGGCATCCGGGGAGACCCAGTACTTC
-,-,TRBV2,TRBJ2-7,CASSDRYEQYF,TGTGCCAGCAGTGACAGGTACGAGCAGTACTTC
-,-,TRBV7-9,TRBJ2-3,CASSLAGAPTQYF,TGTGCCAGCAGCTTAGCAGGGGCACCCACGCAGTATTTT
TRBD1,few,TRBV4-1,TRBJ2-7,CASSQADRAKQYF,TGCGCCAGCAGCCAAGCCGACAGGGCCAAGCAGTACTTC
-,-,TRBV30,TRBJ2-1,CAWSLYYPSSYNEQFF,TGTGCCTGGAGTTTATACTACCCCAGCTCCTACAATGAGCAGTTCTTC
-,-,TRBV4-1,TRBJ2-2,CASSQLSGELFF,TGCGCCAGCAGCCAATTATCCGGGGAGCTGTTTTTT
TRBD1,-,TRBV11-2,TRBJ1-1,CASSGRQGAMWDEAFF,TGTGCCAGCAGCGGTAGACAGGGGGCAATGTGGGATGAAGCTTTCTTT
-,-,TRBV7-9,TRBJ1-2,CASSLGRAANYGYTF,TGTGCCAGCAGCTTGGGCAGGGCGGCTAACTATGGCTACACCTTC
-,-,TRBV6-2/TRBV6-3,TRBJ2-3,CASSYSQWTQYF,TGTGCCAGCAGTTACTCGCAGTGGACGCAGTATTTT
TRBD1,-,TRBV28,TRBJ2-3,CASTGPGQLTDTQYF,TGTGCCAGCACCGGGCCGGGACAGTTGACAGATACGCAGTATTTT
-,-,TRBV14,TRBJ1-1,CASSRLTGGNTEAFF,TGTGCCAGCAGCCGCCTGACAGGTGGGAACACTGAAGCTTTCTTT
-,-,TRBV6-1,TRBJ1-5,CASSERGRQNQPQHF,TGTGCCAGCAGTGAACGCGGGCGGCAAAATCAGCCCCAGCATTTT
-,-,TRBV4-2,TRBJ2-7,CASSQGTATYEQYF,TGTGCCAGCAGCCAAGGGACAGCAACCTACGAGCAGTACTTC
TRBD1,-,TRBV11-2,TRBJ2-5,CASSLPGTVETQYF,TGTGCCAGCAGCTTGCCGGGGACAGTCGAGACCCAGTACTTC
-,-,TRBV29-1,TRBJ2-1,CSVESRGNEQFF,TGCAGCGTTGAATCGAGAGGCAATGAGCAGTTCTTC
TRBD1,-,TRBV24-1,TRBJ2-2,CATSGPGGIATGELFF,TGTGCCACCAGTGGTCCAGGGGGCATTGCCACCGGGGAGCTGTTTTTT
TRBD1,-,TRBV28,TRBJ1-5,CASSDRGRGNQPQHF,TGTGCCAGCAGTGACAGGGGAAGGGGCAATCAGCCCCAGCATTTT
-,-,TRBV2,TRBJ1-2,CASSPGVYGYTF,TGTGCCAGCAGCCCAGGCGTCTATGGCTACACCTTC
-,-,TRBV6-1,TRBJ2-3,CASSEAWQDTDTQYF,TGTGCCAGCAGTGAAGCATGGCAAGACACAGATACGCAGTATTTT
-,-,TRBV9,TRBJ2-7,CASSVGWGQVYEQYF,TGTGCCAGCAGCGTAGGTTGGGGGCAGGTCTACGAGCAGTACTTC
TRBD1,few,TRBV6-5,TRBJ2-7,CASRRQGARGYEQYF,TGTGCCAGCAGAAGACAGGGGGCTAGGGGATACGAGCAGTACTTC
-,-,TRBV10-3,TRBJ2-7,CAINAGQTDEQYF,TGTGCCATCAACGCCGGACAGACGGACGAGCAGTACTTC
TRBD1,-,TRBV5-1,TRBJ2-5,CASSLALDRGKETQYF,TGCGCCAGCAGCTTGGCCCTGGACAGGGGCAAAGAGACCCAGTACTTC
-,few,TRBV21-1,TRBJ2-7,CASQPPGQAPYEQYF,TGTGCCAGCCAGCCCCCGGGACAGGCACCCTACGAGCAGTACTTC